Listed here are 30 T cell receptor beta chains from one sample, sequenced in a study of CD8+CD57+ T cells in acquired aplastic anemia. The authors sequenced patients whose flow cytometry had shown CD8+CD57+ cell expansion. Both TCR beta VDJ combination and CDR3 sequence profiling were carried out. Genomic DNA was the template for this profiling. TCRdb re-called the reads with MiXCR, one entry per CDR3 protein. The repertoire holds 260,000 or so distinct CDR3 sequences, with roughly 80% as singletons. Input material: sorted CD4+, CD8+, or CD8+CD57+ T cells (not recorded which) from PBMCs. The receptor set was obtained from a human donor with aplastic anemia.

Note on this clonotype: At one end, the junction sequence differs from germline, possibly due to a read error. The chain joins TRBV2 to TRBJ2-3; the match to TRBD2 covers 11 bases. This CDR3 contains 14 residues. CDR1 SNHLY and CDR2 FYNNEI come from the germline V gene. This chain's CDR3 is CASSLAGGADTQAF. In DNA, the CDR3 is TGTGCCAGCAGCTTAGCGGGGGGGGCCGACACTCAGGCTTTT.

V is TRBV7-8 and J is TRBJ2-1; 9 bases are shared with TRBD2. CDR3 length: 14 residues. With V trimmed by 9 bases and J by 9 bases, 12 bases remained unmatched. CDR1 SGHVS and CDR2 FQNEAQ come from the germline V gene. The CDR3 is CASSLAGGLGEQFF. As DNA, the CDR3 is TGTGCCAGTAGTTTGGCGGGGGGGCTAGGTGAGCAGTTCTTC.

The V and J genes are TRBV29-1 and TRBJ1-2; D not certain. This CDR3 contains 10 residues. The ends were cut back, 8 bases at V and 8 bases at J, with 12 bases in the middle. Germline V gives CDR1 SQVTM, CDR2 ANQGSEA. CDR3 nucleotide sequence: TGCAGCCTCAAGGCGGAGGGCTACACCTTC. As protein: CSLKAEGYTF.

On this clonotype itself: One junction end disagrees with the germline gene, perhaps due to a read error. The chain carries TRBV2 and TRBJ2-5; 8 bases are a match to TRBD1. CDR1 and CDR2 (germline): SNHLY, FYNNEI. The CDR3 runs 15 residues. The CDR3 DNA reads TGTACCAGCAGCGATGGACAGGGCGGAGCAGAGGCCCAGTACTTC. Protein sequence: CTSSDGQGGAEAQYF.

At least ten counts were recorded for this clonotype. The V call is TRBV24-1, the J call TRBJ2-3; 8 positions agree with TRBD1. The end of the DNA fits TRBJ2-2 better, so the J call may be wrong. Germline lookup yields CDR1 KGHDR and CDR2 SFDVKD. This CDR3 contains 13 residues. The CDR3 coding sequence is TGTGCCACCTTGGCAGGGGGCACCGGGACGCTGTTTTTT. The encoded protein is CATLAGGTGTLFF.

The rearrangement joins TRBV7-2 to TRBJ1-6, with D tentatively TRBD1 (6 bases). This CDR3 is built from 14 residues. Germline CDR1 is SGHTA and CDR2 is FQGNSA. Trimming removed 6 bases at V and 19 bases at J, with 25 bases between. The CDR3 region has the DNA TGTGCCAGCAGTTCAGGCAGGGGCAATTCTCCCCAGCACTTT. Residues: CASSSGRGNSPQHF.

The rearrangement uses TRBV2 and TRBJ2-1; D not resolved. TRBJ2-7 matches the DNA end more closely, so the J call is doubtful. This CDR3 is 13 amino acids long. CDR1 SNHLY and CDR2 FYNNEI come from the germline V gene. The CDR3 DNA reads TGTGCCAGCAGTACCTCCAACGCAATGGGGCAGTACTTC. Protein product: CASSTSNAMGQYF.

Worth noting for this clonotype: Just one base apart from a much larger clone, this may be a read error. A read error is likely, as this CDR3 ends without the conserved phenylalanine or tryptophan. The chain uses TRBV11-1 and TRBJ2-3; D remains ambiguous. V was clipped by 0 bases and J by 6 bases, with 10 bases between them. CDR3 length: 14 residues. The germline V gene encodes CDR1 SGHAT and CDR2 FQDESV (reference sequence). The CDR3 sequence is CASSLARGADTQYL. In nucleotides, the CDR3 is TGTGCCAGCAGCTTAGCGCGAGGAGCCGATACGCAGTATCTT.

Points on this clonotype: The CDR3 does not close with the conserved phenylalanine or tryptophan, likely indicating a read error. It is unclear where the CDR3 begins or ends on the DNA, so no DNA is shown, and the CDR3 is as TCRdb lists it. The chain is built from TRBV7-9 and TRBJ2-3; TRBD2 reflects the table's D call only, with no check against the DNA. A total of 10 residues make up the CDR3, ends included. Per the germline V gene, CDR1 is SEHNR and CDR2 is FQNEAQ (reference sequence). CDR3 in amino acids: CASSLERSGG.

Note on this clonotype: The conserved phenylalanine or tryptophan normally closing the CDR3 is absent here, so this likely arose from a read error. Because the CDR3's place on the DNA is in doubt, the DNA is left out and the CDR3 is given as listed by TCRdb. The chain employs TRBV7-3 and TRBJ2-3. Termini included, the CDR3 measures 12 amino acids. Germline V lookup: CDR1 SGHTA, CDR2 FQGTGA. The CDR3 spells CASSVGPDTEYL.

The chain employs TRBV5-4 and TRBJ2-1; 13 bases match TRBD2. This CDR3 has 14 residues. Trimming at V came to 2 bases and at J to 9 bases, leaving 2 bases not matched to a gene. Germline V CDR1 and CDR2: SGHNT, YYREEE (reference sequence). As DNA, the CDR3 is TGTGCCAGCAGCTTTACTAGCGGGAGGGTTGAGCAGTTCTTC. It translates to CASSFTSGRVEQFF.

The chain links TRBV7-9 to TRBJ1-1; maybe TRBD1 (6 bases). The CDR3 loop spans 15 amino acids. V dropped 1 base and J dropped 11 bases, with 20 bases sitting between them. Per the germline V gene, CDR1 is SEHNR and CDR2 is FQNEAQ (reference sequence). In nucleotides, the CDR3 is TGTGCCAGCAGCTTAGTACCCGGGGGGCTGTCTTATGCTTTCTTT. The encoded protein is CASSLVPGGLSYAFF.

This chain connects TRBV7-2 to TRBJ1-1; possibly TRBD1 for D (6 bases). The V and J ends lost 5 bases and 3 bases respectively, with 16 bases between them. Germline V lookup: CDR1 SGHTA, CDR2 FQGNSA. The CDR3 runs to 15 residues. The CDR3: CASSLTGAPDTEAFF. CDR3 nucleotide sequence: TGTGCCAGCAGCCTCACGGGGGCACCCGACACTGAAGCTTTCTTT.

On this clonotype: One junction end disagrees with the germline gene, perhaps due to a read error. The rearrangement joins TRBV2 to TRBJ2-5, with D unresolved. There are 14 residues in the CDR3. CDR1 and CDR2 from the germline V gene are SNHLY and FYNNEI. CDR3 coding DNA: TGTGCCAGCAGTGTTGCGGCGTACCAAGAGACCCTGTACTTC. As protein: CASSVAAYQETLYF.

Concerning this clonotype itself: No DNA is shown, since the ends of the CDR3 on it are uncertain; the CDR3 is the one TCRdb lists. The J gene is TRBJ2-7, the V gene TRBV7-6; no check of the table's D call, TRBD2, against the DNA was made. CDR1 and CDR2 (germline): SGHVS, FNYEAQ. The CDR3 spans 18 residues, counting both ends. The CDR3 protein is CASSFQQCFGPGTYEQYV.

In regard to this clonotype: A junction end diverges from the germline sequence, so it may reflect a read error. The V gene is TRBV15, the J gene TRBJ2-3; the D gene is possibly TRBD1 (6 bases). This CDR3 has 15 amino acids. Germline values: CDR1 LNHNV, CDR2 YYDKDF (reference sequence). CDR3 amino acids: CASSRGGRGTDTQYF. DNA for the CDR3: TGTGCCAGCAGCAGAGGGGGTCGGGGCACCGATACGCAGTATTTT.

Remarks on this clonotype: One end of the junction does not line up with germline, which may come from a read error. The genes are TRBV7-7 and TRBJ2-3; the match to TRBD2 covers 12 bases. CDR1 SSHAT and CDR2 FNYEAQ come from the germline V gene (reference sequence). This CDR3 region has 14 residues. The CDR3 DNA is TGTGCCAGCAGCCCTGAGCTAGCGGGGGGGCGCGATACGTTT. It is translated as CASSPELAGGRDTF. Based on the CDR3 plus reference TRBV7-7 and TRBJ2-3, the full variable domain is GAGVSQSPRYKVTKRGQDVTLRCDPISSHATLYWYQQALGQGPEFLTYFNYEAQPDKSGLPSDRFSAERPEGSISTLTIQRTEQRDSAMYRCASSPELAGGRDTFGPGTRLTVL.

Regarding this clonotype: One end of the junction is discordant with germline, which a read error may explain. The rearrangement links TRBV27 to TRBJ2-3; perhaps TRBD1 as D (5 bases). The CDR3 runs 13 residues. Germline V gene lookup returns CDR1 MNHEY and CDR2 SMNVEV (reference sequence). CDR3 coding DNA: TGTGCCAGCAGTTTGGGGCACACAGGTACGCAGTGTTTT. It translates to CASSLGHTGTQCF.

The V and J genes are TRBV9 and TRBJ1-1, with a tentative D call TRBD1 (6 bases). V shed 3 bases and J shed 1 base, with 13 bases lying between them. This CDR3 contains 15 residues. CDR1 SGDLS and CDR2 YYNGEE come from the germline V gene. The CDR3 protein is CASSGGLTGNTEAFF. As DNA, the CDR3 is TGTGCCAGCAGCGGAGGGCTGACAGGGAACACTGAAGCTTTCTTT.

Turning to this clonotype: The CDR3 ends on some other residue instead of the conserved phenylalanine or tryptophan, so this is likely a read error. It is unclear where the CDR3 begins or ends on the DNA, so no DNA is shown, and the CDR3 is as TCRdb lists it. The chain uses TRBV7-2 and TRBJ2-1; TRBD2, the table's D call, was not compared with the DNA. Including both end residues, the CDR3 is 11 amino acids long. CDR1 SGHTA and CDR2 FQGNSA come from the germline V gene. CDR3: CASTWAGGQFI.

For the CDR3, the DNA is TGTGCCAGCAGCTCCGACGGGGGGAATTCACCCCTCCACTTCTTC. Translation gives CASSSDGGNSPLHFF. This chain joins TRBV7-6 and TRBJ2-1; 7 bases fit TRBD2. Germline V gene data show CDR1 as SGHVS and CDR2 as FNYEAQ. There are 15 residues in the CDR3. V was pared by 4 bases and J by 16 bases, with 19 bases of the junction left unmatched.

The chain uses TRBV11-3 and TRBJ1-6; D ambiguous. CDR3 length: 14 residues. Deletions cut 5 bases from V and 8 bases from J, with 13 bases between. Per the germline V gene, CDR1 is SGHNT and CDR2 is YENEEA. DNA for the CDR3: TGTGCCAGCAGCCTCCACTTGGGAGATTCACCCCTCCACTTT. Translating it yields CASSLHLGDSPLHF.

J is TRBJ2-5 and V is TRBV5-6; D may be TRBD1 or TRBD2 (5 bases each). Trimming cost V 6 bases and J 5 bases, with 11 bases left between them. The CDR3 has 12 amino acids. The germline CDR1 and CDR2 sequences are SGHDT and YYEEEE. CDR3 sequence: CASKLGEETQYF. The CDR3 nucleotides are TGTGCCAGCAAGTTGGGGGAGGAGACCCAGTACTTC.

Of note for this clonotype: Given the absence of the conserved phenylalanine or tryptophan at the CDR3 end, a read error is likely. The rearrangement joins TRBV19 to TRBJ2-1; D could derive from TRBD1 or TRBD2 (6 bases each). The V gene lost 6 bases and the J gene lost 11 bases, with 26 bases spanning the gap. The CDR3 consists of 16 residues. The germline gives CDR1 LNHDA, CDR2 SQIVND (reference sequence). DNA of the CDR3: TGTGCCAGTAGCAAGGGGGGCGGAAACGACAATGATCAGCAGTTCGTC. Translated, it gives CASSKGGGNDNDQQFV.

There are many counts of this clonotype. The CDR3 bases are TGTGCCAGCAGCCAACCGACAGGGCGTGAGCAGTTCTTC. Protein: CASSQPTGREQFF. The J gene is TRBJ2-1, the V gene TRBV3-1; 7 bases are a match to TRBD1. This CDR3 is 13 amino acids long. With 2 bases clipped from V and 9 bases from J, the junction kept 4 bases outside the gene matches. The V gene's germline CDR1 is LGHDT and CDR2 YNNKEL (reference sequence).

The chain has TRBV7-8 and TRBJ2-4; possible D gene TRBD2, 5 bases. CDR3 size: 18 residues. Trimming stripped 5 bases from V and 4 bases from J, with 24 bases between. CDR1 and CDR2 (germline): SGHVS, FQNEAQ. The CDR3 protein is CASSGEGKVGSEKNIQYF. The DNA for the CDR3 is TGTGCCAGCAGCGGAGAGGGAAAAGTTGGTTCGGAGAAAAACATTCAGTACTTC.

On this clonotype: The CDR3 does not end in the conserved phenylalanine or tryptophan, so this is likely a read error. It is unclear where the CDR3 begins or ends on the DNA, so no DNA is shown, and the CDR3 is as TCRdb lists it. The V gene is TRBV7-3, the J gene TRBJ2-3. The CDR3 is 13 amino acids in total, end residues counted. Germline V gene sequence: CDR1 SGHTA, CDR2 FQGTGA. This chain's CDR3 is CASSREANDVEHL.

CDR3 residues: CASIGEAETQYF. CDR3 coding DNA: TGTGCCAGCATCGGGGAGGCGGAGACCCAGTACTTC. The chain has TRBV11-3 and TRBJ2-5; possible D gene TRBD2, 6 bases. CDR1 is SGHNT, CDR2 YENEEA, per germline. CDR3 size: 12 residues. Trimming pared 7 bases from V and 5 bases from J, leaving 11 bases between.

Points on this clonotype: At one end the junction does not follow the germline gene, possibly because of a read error. The chain recombines TRBV7-8 with TRBJ1-2; the D gene is possibly TRBD1 (5 bases). CDR1 is SGHVS and CDR2 is FQNEAQ in the germline V gene. The CDR3 consists of 15 residues. The CDR3 DNA reads TGTGCCAGCAGCTTCGGTCGGGGCGGGGCCGCCGGCTCCACCTTC. This codes for CASSFGRGGAAGSTF.

This clonotype occurred many times. V gene TRBV12-5 combines with J gene TRBJ1-2, with D possibly matching TRBD1 (6 bases). The V gene's germline CDR1 is LGHNT and CDR2 FRNRAP. With 6 bases removed from V and 3 bases from J, the gap between germline ends came to 17 bases. The length of the CDR3 is 15 residues. In DNA, the CDR3 is TGTGCTAGTGGCCCCTCTTCGGACAGTTACTATGGCTACACCTTC. Translation gives CASGPSSDSYYGYTF.